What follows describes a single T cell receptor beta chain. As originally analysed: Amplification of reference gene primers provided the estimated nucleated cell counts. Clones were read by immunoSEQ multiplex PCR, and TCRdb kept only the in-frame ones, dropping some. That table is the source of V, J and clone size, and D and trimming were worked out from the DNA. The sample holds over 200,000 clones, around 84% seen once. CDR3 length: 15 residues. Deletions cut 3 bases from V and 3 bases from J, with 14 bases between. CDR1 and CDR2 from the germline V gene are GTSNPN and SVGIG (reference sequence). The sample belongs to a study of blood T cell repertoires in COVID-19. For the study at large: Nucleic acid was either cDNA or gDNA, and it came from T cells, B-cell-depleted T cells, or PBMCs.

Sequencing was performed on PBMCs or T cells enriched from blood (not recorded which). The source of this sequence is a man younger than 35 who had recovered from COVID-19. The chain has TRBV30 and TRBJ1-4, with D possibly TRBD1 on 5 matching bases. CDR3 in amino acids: CAWSLGRGSNEKLFF. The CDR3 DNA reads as TGTGCCTGGAGCCTCGGAAGGGGTTCTAATGAAAAACTGTTTTTT.